This T cell receptor (beta chain) was sequenced for a study of shared clonotypes between healthy human individuals. Repertoires were generated with immunoSEQ multiplex PCR, while TCRdb's copy carries only in-frame clones and drops some. Among 150,000 to 200,000 clones listed, just under 95% were seen once. Looked up from germline, CDR1 is MNHEY and CDR2 is SMNVEV (reference sequence). Trimming took 6 bases from V and 3 from J, leaving 12 bases between them. The CDR3 runs to 14 residues. Sequencing input: naive CD4+ T cells sorted from blood. Subset given: CD45RA+ positively selected. V and J are TRBV27 and TRBJ1-5; D unresolved. The receptor was derived from a young woman in good health. This chain's CDR3 is CASSLRRINQPQHF. CDR3 nucleotide sequence: TGTGCCAGCAGCTTGCGGAGGATCAATCAGCCCCAGCATTTT.